One sample yielded the 8 T cell receptor beta chains listed below, sequenced in a study of neoadjuvant anti-PD-1 for oral cavity cancer. Time point: after neoadjuvant nivolumab, at surgical resection. The repertoire was sequenced with immunoSEQ multiplex PCR; TCRdb's copy has only in-frame clones and lacks some. The table shows about 14,000 clones, with under 85% occurring only once. The sequences come from PBMCs, collected after nivolumab (anti-PD-1) treatment. All receptors derive from a person between 35 and 79 years old with oral cavity squamous cell carcinoma.

The CDR3 DNA follows: TGTGCCAGCAGCTCCGGGACTACGTGGGAGACCCAGTACTTC. As protein: CASSSGTTWETQYF. The rearrangement uses TRBV7-9 and TRBJ2-5; 7 nucleotides align to TRBD2. The CDR3 is 14 residues long. The ends lost 4 bases at V and 5 bases at J; junction bases unmatched: 7. CDR1 and CDR2 (germline): SEHNR, FQNEAQ (reference sequence). Using reference TRBV7-9 and TRBJ2-5 for the parts outside the CDR3, the full variable domain is DTGVSQNPRHKITKRGQNVTFRCDPISEHNRLYWYRQTLGQGPEFLTYFQNEAQLEKSRLLSDRFSAERPKGSFSTLEIQRTEQGDSAMYLCASSSGTTWETQYFGPGTRLLVL.

The V gene is TRBV18, the J gene TRBJ2-7; tentatively, D is TRBD1 (5 bases). This CDR3 has 15 amino acids. V was shortened by 1 base and J by 3 bases, with 13 bases between the two germline ends. Germline-derived CDR1 and CDR2 are KGHSH and LQKENI. CDR3 region: CASSPQAGPDYEQYF. CDR3 DNA sequence: TGTGCCAGCTCACCACAGGCAGGGCCCGACTACGAGCAGTACTTC.

This chain uses TRBV9 with TRBJ2-6; D is perhaps TRBD1 or TRBD2 (6 bases each). This CDR3 has 15 amino acids. CDR1 SGDLS and CDR2 YYNGEE come from the germline V gene. Trimming pared 4 bases from V and 0 bases from J, leaving 8 bases between. CDR3 residues: CASSRGDSGANVLTF. CDR3 sequence (DNA): TGTGCCAGCAGCAGGGGGGACTCTGGGGCCAACGTCCTGACTTTC.

This clone was observed a few times. CDR3 nucleotides: TGTGCCTGGAGTAGGGTGGCAGGGCGTGAAAAACTGTTTTTT. It translates to CAWSRVAGREKLFF. The chain employs TRBV30 and TRBJ1-4, with D perhaps matching TRBD1 (5 bases). V shed 2 bases and J shed 7 bases, with 14 bases lying between them. The CDR3 length is 14 residues. Germline V gene lookup returns CDR1 GTSNPN and CDR2 SVGIG (reference sequence).

The chain joins TRBV7-3 to TRBJ2-2; unclear D gene. The ends were cut back, 1 base at V and 0 bases at J, with 3 bases in the middle. Per the germline V gene, CDR1 is SGHTA and CDR2 is FQGTGA. There are 14 residues in the CDR3. The CDR3 loop reads CASSLSSNTGELFF. The CDR3 DNA sequence: TGTGCCAGCAGCTTAAGTTCGAACACCGGGGAGCTGTTTTTT.

The rearrangement uses TRBV4-2 and TRBJ1-3, with 8 positions matching TRBD1. J was trimmed by 6 bases and V by 3 bases; bases with no gene match: 7. The germline gives CDR1 LGHNA, CDR2 YNFKEQ. This CDR3 is 15 amino acids long. CDR3 sequence (DNA): TGTGCCAGCAGCCATGGCGGACAGGGCCAAAACACCATATATTTT. Its translation: CASSHGGQGQNTIYF.

By sample fraction, this clone is medium-sized (0.01 to 0.1%). The chain has TRBV5-1 and TRBJ1-3; D possibly corresponds to TRBD1 (6 bases). Germline V lookup: CDR1 SGHRS, CDR2 YFSETQ. Trimming took 0 bases from V and 2 from J, leaving 9 bases between them. The CDR3 consists of 15 residues. The CDR3 is CASSLETGTGNTIYF. CDR3 DNA: TGCGCCAGCAGCTTGGAAACAGGGACTGGAAACACCATATATTTT.

The V and J genes are TRBV10-3 and TRBJ2-3; D ambiguous. The V end lost 2 bases, the J end lost 5 bases, and 2 bases lay between the germline ends. CDR3 length equals 11 residues. Germline V CDR1 and CDR2: ENHRY, SYGVKD. CDR3 sequence (DNA): TGTGCCATCAGTGAGCAAGATACGCAGTATTTT. The encoded protein is CAISEQDTQYF.